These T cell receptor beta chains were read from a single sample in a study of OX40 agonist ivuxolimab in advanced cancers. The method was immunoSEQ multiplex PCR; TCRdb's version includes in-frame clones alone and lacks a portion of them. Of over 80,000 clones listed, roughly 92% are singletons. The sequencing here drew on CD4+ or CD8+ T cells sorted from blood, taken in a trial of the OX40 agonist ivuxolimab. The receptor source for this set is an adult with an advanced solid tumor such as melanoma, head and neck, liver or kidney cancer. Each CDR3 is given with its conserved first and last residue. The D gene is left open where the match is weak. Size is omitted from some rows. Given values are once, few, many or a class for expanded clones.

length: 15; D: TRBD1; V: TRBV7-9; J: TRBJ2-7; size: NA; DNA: TGTGCCAGCAGCCCCCTACAGGGGCGGCTCCACGAGCAGTACTTC; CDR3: CASSPLQGRLHEQYF
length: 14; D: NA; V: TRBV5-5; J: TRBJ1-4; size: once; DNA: TGTGCCAGCAGCTTCGACAGTGTAAATGAAAAACTGTTTTTT; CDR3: CASSFDSVNEKLFF
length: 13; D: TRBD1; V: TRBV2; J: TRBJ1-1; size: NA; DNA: TGTGCCAGCAAGGGACAGGGTAACACTGAAGCTTTCTTT; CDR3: CASKGQGNTEAFF
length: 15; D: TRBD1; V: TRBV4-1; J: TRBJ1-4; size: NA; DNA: TGCGCCAGCAGCAGCGTGCCAGGGGGAGTTGAAAAACTGTTTTTT; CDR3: CASSSVPGGVEKLFF
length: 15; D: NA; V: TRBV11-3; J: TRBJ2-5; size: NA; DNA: TGTGCCAGCAGCTTGGGACTGACAACCCAAGAGACCCAGTACTTC; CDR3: CASSLGLTTQETQYF
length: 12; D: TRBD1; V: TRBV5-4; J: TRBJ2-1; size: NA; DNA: TGTGCCAGCAGCTTCCGACAGGGTATTCAGTTCTTC; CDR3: CASSFRQGIQFF
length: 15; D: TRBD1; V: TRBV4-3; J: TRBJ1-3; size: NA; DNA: TGCGCCAGCAGCTCGGGACAGGGCTCTGGAAACACCATATATTTT; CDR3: CASSSGQGSGNTIYF
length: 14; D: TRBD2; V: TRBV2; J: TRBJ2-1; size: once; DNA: TGTGCCAGCGGTAGCGGGAGGCTCTACAATGAGCAGTTCTTC; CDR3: CASGSGRLYNEQFF
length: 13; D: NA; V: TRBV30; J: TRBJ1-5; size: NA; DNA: TGTGCCTGGAGCCGGGGGCTGGGTCAGCCCCAGCATTTT; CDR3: CAWSRGLGQPQHF
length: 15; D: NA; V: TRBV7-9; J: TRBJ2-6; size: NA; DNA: TGTGCCAGCAGCCGTACTAGCTCTGGGGCCAACGTCCTGACTTTC; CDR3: CASSRTSSGANVLTF
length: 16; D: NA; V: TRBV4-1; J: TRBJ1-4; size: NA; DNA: TGCGCCAGCAGCCAGAACAGCGCAACCTCTAATGAAAAACTGTTTTTT; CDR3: CASSQNSATSNEKLFF
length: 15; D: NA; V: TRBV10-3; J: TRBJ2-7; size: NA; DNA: TGTGCCATCAGTGAGTCGCAGTCGGGGTTCTACGAGCAGTACTTC; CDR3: CAISESQSGFYEQYF
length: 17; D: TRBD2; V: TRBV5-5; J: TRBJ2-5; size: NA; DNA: TGTGCCAGCAACCTGATTACTAGCGGGAGATCGAGCGAGACCCAGTACTTC; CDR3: CASNLITSGRSSETQYF
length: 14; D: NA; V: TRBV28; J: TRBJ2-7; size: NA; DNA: TGTGCCAGCAGACCACCACTAGGCTCCTACGAGCAGTACTTC; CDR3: CASRPPLGSYEQYF
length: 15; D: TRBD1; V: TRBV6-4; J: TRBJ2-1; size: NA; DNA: TGTGCCAGCAGTGAACGACAGGGAACCTACAATGAGCAGTTCTTC; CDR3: CASSERQGTYNEQFF
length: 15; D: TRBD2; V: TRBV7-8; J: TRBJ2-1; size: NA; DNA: TGTGCCAGCAGCTTAGCGGGAGGGTCTAACAATGAGCAGTTCTTC; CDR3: CASSLAGGSNNEQFF
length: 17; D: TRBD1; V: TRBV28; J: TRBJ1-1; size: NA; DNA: TGTGCCAGCAGTTTATTCCAGTGGCGGGACAGAAACACTGAAGCTTTCTTT; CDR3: CASSLFQWRDRNTEAFF
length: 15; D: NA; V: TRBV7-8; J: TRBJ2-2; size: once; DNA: TGTGCCAGCATCGTTGCGTGGCCTGGCACCGGGGAGCTGTTTTTT; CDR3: CASIVAWPGTGELFF
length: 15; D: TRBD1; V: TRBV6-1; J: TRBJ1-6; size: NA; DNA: TGTGCCAGCAGTGAAGCACCAGGGGGCATTTCACCCCTCCACTTT; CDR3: CASSEAPGGISPLHF
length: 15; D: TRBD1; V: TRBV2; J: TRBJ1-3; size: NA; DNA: TGTGCCAGCAGTTCCGGGACAGGGGGTGGAAACACCATATATTTT; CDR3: CASSSGTGGGNTIYF
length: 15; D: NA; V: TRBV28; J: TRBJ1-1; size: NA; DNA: TGTGCCAGCTCATCGCCAGGGACGGGGAACACTGAAGCTTTCTTT; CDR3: CASSSPGTGNTEAFF
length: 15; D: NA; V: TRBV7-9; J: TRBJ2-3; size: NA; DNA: TGTGCCAGCAGCTTAGTAGGGATTAGCACAGATACGCAGTATTTT; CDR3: CASSLVGISTDTQYF
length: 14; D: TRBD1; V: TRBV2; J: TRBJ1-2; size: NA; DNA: TGTGCCAGCAGTGCCGGGACAGGGGTTTCTGGCTACACCTTC; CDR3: CASSAGTGVSGYTF
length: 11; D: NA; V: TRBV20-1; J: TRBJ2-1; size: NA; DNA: TGCAGTGCTAGACCTCCCCATGAGCAGTTCTTC; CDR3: CSARPPHEQFF
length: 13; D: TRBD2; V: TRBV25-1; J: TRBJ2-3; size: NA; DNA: TGTGCCAGTCGACTAGCGGGAGCGCATACGCAGTATTTT; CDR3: CASRLAGAHTQYF
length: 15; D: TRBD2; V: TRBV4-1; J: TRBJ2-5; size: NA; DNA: TGCGCCAGCAGCCGGAGTCTAGCGGCCACAACGACCCAGTACTTC; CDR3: CASSRSLAATTTQYF
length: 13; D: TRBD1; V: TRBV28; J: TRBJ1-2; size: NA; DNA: TGTGCCAGCAGCCGGGACAGGGTCGGGGGCTACACCTTC; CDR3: CASSRDRVGGYTF
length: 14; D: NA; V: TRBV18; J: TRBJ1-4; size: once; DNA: TGTGCCAGCTCCCCCGGGGGCACTAATGAAAAACTGTTTTTT; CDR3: CASSPGGTNEKLFF
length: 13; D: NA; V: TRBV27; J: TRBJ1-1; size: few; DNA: TGTGCCAGCTCCAACGGGGGAACCATTGAAGCTTTCTTT; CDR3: CASSNGGTIEAFF
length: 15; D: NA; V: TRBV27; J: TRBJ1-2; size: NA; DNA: TGTGCCAGCAGACTCCGGGACCAAGCTAACTATGGCTACACCTTC; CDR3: CASRLRDQANYGYTF
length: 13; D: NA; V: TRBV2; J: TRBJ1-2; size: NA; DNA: TGTGCCAGCAGTGATCCCGGCCTTGGGGGCTACACCTTC; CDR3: CASSDPGLGGYTF
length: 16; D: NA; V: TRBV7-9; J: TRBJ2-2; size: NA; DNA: TGTGCCAGCAGCTTACAGCGGGTGGATCACACCGGGGAGCTGTTTTTT; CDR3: CASSLQRVDHTGELFF
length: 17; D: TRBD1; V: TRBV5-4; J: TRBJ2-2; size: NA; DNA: TGTGCCAGCGTCTACTGGGGGGGACAGGGTAACACCGGGGAGCTGTTTTTT; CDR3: CASVYWGGQGNTGELFF
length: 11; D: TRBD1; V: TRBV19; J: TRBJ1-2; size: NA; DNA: TGTGCCAGCCGAGGAGGGGGCGGCTACACCTTC; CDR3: CASRGGGGYTF
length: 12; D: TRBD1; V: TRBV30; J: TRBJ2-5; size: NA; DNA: TGTGCCCTTGGACAGGGGCAAGAGACCCAGTACTTC; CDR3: CALGQGQETQYF
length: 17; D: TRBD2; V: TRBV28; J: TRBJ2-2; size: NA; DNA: TGTGCCAGCAGTTTCCACGTAGCGGGAGGGCTCCCCGGGGAGCTGTTTTTT; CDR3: CASSFHVAGGLPGELFF
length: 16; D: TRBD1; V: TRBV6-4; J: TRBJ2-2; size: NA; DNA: TGTGCCAGCAGTGTCACAGGGGTTTTTAACACCGGGGAGCTGTTTTTT; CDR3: CASSVTGVFNTGELFF
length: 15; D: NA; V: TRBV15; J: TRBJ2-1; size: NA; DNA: TGTGCCACCAGCAGAGATTCAATTTGGGGGGATGAGCAGTTCTTC; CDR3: CATSRDSIWGDEQFF
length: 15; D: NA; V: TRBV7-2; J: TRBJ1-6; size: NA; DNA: TGTGCCAGCAGCCCCTTTGGGGGATCGTATTCACCCCTCCACTTT; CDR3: CASSPFGGSYSPLHF
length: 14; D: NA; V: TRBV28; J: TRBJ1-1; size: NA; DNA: TGTGCCAGCAACCTCCCAACTGGGAACACTGAAGCTTTCTTT; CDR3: CASNLPTGNTEAFF